This passage covers 30 T cell receptor beta chains from one sample sequenced in a study of blood T cells in healthy people across ages. Together with a sample-barcoded 5' primer, a J-beta primer mix was included in a second PCR lasting roughly 6 to 12 cycles. MiXCR, applied by TCRdb to the 5' RACE reads, yields one record per CDR3 protein. Of under 2 million distinct CDR3 sequences in the sample, roughly 32% were seen once. The source material was blood. These receptors all stem from a woman aged 25 to 39 in good health.

The V call is TRBV28, the J call TRBJ2-3; 12 nucleotides match TRBD2. Germline CDR1 MDHEN, CDR2 SYDVKM. J was trimmed by 1 base and V by 4 bases; bases with no gene match: 9. This CDR3 region has 18 residues. CDR3 coding DNA: TGTGCCAGCAGTTCGGGCCTAGCGGGGGGGCCCGGCACAGATACGCAGTATTTT. Translating it yields CASSSGLAGGPGTDTQYF.

The V call is TRBV28, the J call TRBJ1-2; the match to TRBD1 covers 8 bases. The CDR3 loop spans 16 amino acids. The germline V gene has CDR1 MDHEN and CDR2 SYDVKM. The V segment lost 4 bases and the J segment 3 bases; nucleotides outside the gene matches: 10. The CDR3 coding sequence is TGTGCCAGCAGTTCCCCCCCGGGACAGGACCACTATGGCTACACCTTC. Encoded protein: CASSSPPGQDHYGYTF.

This clonotype was counted a single time. A junction boundary mismatches the germline segment, possibly from a read error. V gene TRBV24-1 combines with J gene TRBJ2-1; 10 nucleotides line up with TRBD2. Germline V gives CDR1 KGHDR, CDR2 SFDVKD. The CDR3 loop spans 18 amino acids. The CDR3 nucleotides are TGTGCCACCAGCAGAGTCGGGACTAGCGCCCCAAACGACAACGAGCAGTTCTTC. Translation gives CATSRVGTSAPNDNEQFF.

This clonotype was counted between two and nine times. The chain links TRBV5-8 to TRBJ1-5; the D is unclear. Germline V gives CDR1 SGHTS, CDR2 YDEGEE. The V gene lost 0 bases and the J gene lost 1 base, with 8 bases spanning the gap. The CDR3 has 15 residues. The CDR3 reads CASSLDMGSNQPQHF. In DNA, the CDR3 is TGTGCCAGCAGCTTGGACATGGGGAGCAATCAGCCCCAGCATTTT.

This chain connects TRBV20-1 to TRBJ2-3; tentative D call: TRBD1 (6 bases). The V end was cut by 4 bases, the J end by 0 bases, with 11 bases between. This CDR3 has 14 amino acids. Looked up from germline, CDR1 is DFQATT and CDR2 is SNEGSKA (reference sequence). For the CDR3, the DNA is TGCAGTGCTATAGGAACAGGGAGCACAGATACGCAGTATTTT. Its translation: CSAIGTGSTDTQYF.

J is TRBJ2-1 and V is TRBV10-3; weak D call: TRBD2 (6 bases). The V and J ends lost 5 bases and 4 bases respectively, with 15 bases between them. There are 15 residues in the CDR3. Germline V gene data show CDR1 as ENHRY and CDR2 as SYGVKD. CDR3 loop: CAISPGTGGYNEQFF. CDR3 nucleotide sequence: TGTGCCATCAGTCCAGGGACTGGCGGGTACAATGAGCAGTTCTTC.

This clonotype was detected only a few times. The chain combines TRBV7-9 with TRBJ2-3, with 7 bases matching TRBD1. CDR1 is SEHNR and CDR2 is FQNEAQ in the germline V gene (reference sequence). The ends lost 7 bases at V and 3 bases at J; junction bases unmatched: 10. The CDR3 runs 15 residues. The CDR3: CASTSGGVETDTQYF. The CDR3 DNA sequence: TGTGCCAGCACCTCAGGGGGAGTGGAGACAGATACGCAGTATTTT.

This clonotype was counted a few times. The chain carries TRBV20-1 and TRBJ1-4, with D possibly matching TRBD1 (5 bases). The CDR3 runs to 13 residues. Germline-derived CDR1 and CDR2 are DFQATT and SNEGSKA (reference sequence). V was trimmed by 6 bases and J by 8 bases, leaving 16 bases between them. The CDR3 sequence is CSALVGADEKLFF. CDR3 bases: TGCAGTGCCTTGGTAGGGGCGGACGAAAAACTGTTTTTT.

The chain uses TRBV29-1 and TRBJ1-4; weak D call: TRBD1 (5 bases). Trimming left V 7 bases short and J 0 bases short, with 9 bases between. The CDR3 loop spans 13 amino acids. CDR1 and CDR2 (germline): SQVTM, ANQGSEA. The CDR3 here is CSAVTATNEKLFF. Here the CDR3 DNA reads TGCAGCGCTGTGACAGCAACTAATGAAAAACTGTTTTTT.

Note on this clonotype: This may stem from a read error, because a much larger clone lies one nucleotide away. V is TRBV29-1 and J is TRBJ2-7; D might be TRBD2 (5 bases). The CDR3 spans 12 residues. The V gene's germline CDR1 is SQVTM and CDR2 ANQGSEA. CDR3 bases: TGCGGCGTGGGTGAGCAGGAGGACGAGCAGTACTTC. This gives the protein CGVGEQEDEQYF.

This clonotype turned up a few times. This chain links TRBV10-3 with TRBJ1-2, with D unresolved. The germline CDR1 and CDR2 sequences are ENHRY and SYGVKD. V was clipped by 11 bases and J by 3 bases, with 13 bases between them. The CDR3 is made up of 12 amino acids. CDR3 sequence (DNA): TGTGCCGTCTCGTGGGGAGACTATGGCTACACCTTC. Encoded protein: CAVSWGDYGYTF.

The genes are TRBV5-5 and TRBJ2-3; possible D gene TRBD2, 6 bases. The CDR3 loop spans 14 amino acids. Germline CDR1 SGHKS, CDR2 YYEKEE (reference sequence). V was cut by 2 bases and J by 2 bases, with 9 bases left in between. For the CDR3, the DNA is TGTGCCAGCAGCTTTCGGCGGGACACAGATACGCAGTATTTT. Translating it yields CASSFRRDTDTQYF.

The V gene is TRBV14, the J gene TRBJ2-5; D might be TRBD1 or TRBD2, each matching 5 bases. Trimming took off 6 bases at V and 11 bases at J, with 16 bases between the two ends. The CDR3 covers 12 residues. Germline V gives CDR1 SGHDN, CDR2 FVKESK. The CDR3 spells CASSPGLWEQYF. Written as DNA, the CDR3 is TGTGCCAGCAGTCCAGGGTTGTGGGAGCAGTACTTC.

The chain combines TRBV19 with TRBJ2-7; TRBD1 agrees at 9 bases. The J segment lost 3 bases and the V segment lost 2 bases, leaving 5 bases of the junction unmatched. The CDR3 runs 15 residues. The germline gives CDR1 LNHDA, CDR2 SQIVND (reference sequence). The CDR3 loop reads CASSILGQGRYEQYF. Written as DNA, the CDR3 is TGTGCCAGTAGTATATTGGGACAGGGCCGCTACGAGCAGTACTTC.

The chain combines TRBV7-2 with TRBJ1-1; possible D gene TRBD1, 5 bases. CDR3 length equals 15 residues. The germline V gene has CDR1 SGHTA and CDR2 FQGNSA. V shed 2 bases and J shed 4 bases, with 14 bases lying between them. The CDR3: CASSLNPGPSTEAFF. In DNA, the CDR3 is TGTGCCAGCAGCTTAAACCCAGGGCCGAGCACTGAAGCTTTCTTT.

The sample holds a few counts of this clonotype. The chain carries TRBV20-1 and TRBJ1-2; D unresolved. Germline V gives CDR1 DFQATT, CDR2 SNEGSKA (reference sequence). This CDR3 is built from 13 residues. Trimming removed 6 bases from V and 1 base from J, with 12 bases in between. The CDR3 DNA reads as TGCAGTGCCACACCCGGCAGTAACTATGGCTACACCTTC. Its protein product is CSATPGSNYGYTF.

This clonotype occurred a few times. The chain is built from TRBV25-1 and TRBJ2-1; 7 nucleotides align to TRBD2. Germline V CDR1 and CDR2: MGHDK, SYGVNS. This CDR3 contains 15 residues. V trimming: 6 bases; J trimming: 6 bases; junction bases outside the gene matches: 11. CDR3 region: CASSPIGSGGNEQFF. The CDR3 DNA reads TGTGCCAGCAGCCCCATAGGGTCGGGGGGCAATGAGCAGTTCTTC.

This clonotype was counted only a few times. The chain combines TRBV9 with TRBJ1-3; perhaps TRBD1 as D (5 bases). Germline values: CDR1 SGDLS, CDR2 YYNGEE. V was shortened by 3 bases and J by 0 bases, with 7 bases between the two germline ends. The CDR3 sequence is 14 residues long. CDR3 nucleotide sequence: TGTGCCAGCAGCGCAGACAGCTCTGGAAACACCATATATTTT. Encoded protein: CASSADSSGNTIYF.

This clonotype was detected many times. The chain combines TRBV21-1 with TRBJ1-2; the D segment call TRBD1 is taken from the table without a DNA check. TRBV21-1 is termed a pseudogene. This CDR3 is built from 18 residues. CDR3 sequence: CASSNPEGQGGRRYGYTF. The CDR3 nucleotides read TGTGCCAGCAGCAACCCTGAAGGACAGGGGGGCCGACGTTATGGCTACACCTTC.

CDR3 in amino acids: CASSGGGGPSYNEQFF. The CDR3 DNA is TGCGCCAGCAGCGGGGGCGGGGGGCCCTCCTACAATGAGCAGTTCTTC. The chain is built from TRBV5-1 and TRBJ2-1; 8 bases map to TRBD2. This CDR3 spans 16 amino acids. Trimming removed 4 bases from V and 0 bases from J; junction bases left unmatched: 6. Germline V gene data show CDR1 as SGHRS and CDR2 as YFSETQ. Full variable domain (outside the CDR3, taken from reference TRBV5-1 and TRBJ2-1): KAGVTQTPRYLIKTRGQQVTLSCSPISGHRSVSWYQQTPGQGLQFLFEYFSETQRNKGNFPGRFSGRQFSNSRSEMNVSTLELGDSALYLCASSGGGGPSYNEQFFGPGTRLTVL.

J is TRBJ2-5 and V is TRBV2, with 8 bases matching TRBD1. V lost 6 bases, J lost 7 bases, and 13 bases stayed unmatched. CDR1 and CDR2 from the germline V gene are SNHLY and FYNNEI. CDR3 length: 15 residues. The CDR3 DNA sequence: TGTGCCAGCAGCTACGCGCGACAGGGGATAGGGACCCAGTACTTC. Amino acid sequence: CASSYARQGIGTQYF.

This clonotype was detected a few times. The J gene is TRBJ1-2, the V gene TRBV18, with a tentative D call TRBD1 (5 bases). V was shortened by 2 bases and J by 4 bases, with 23 bases between the two germline ends. The germline V gene encodes CDR1 KGHSH and CDR2 LQKENI. CDR3 size: 18 residues. CDR3 in amino acids: CASSPISPGNYWTYGYTF. The DNA for the CDR3 is TGTGCCAGCTCACCAATCTCTCCAGGGAACTATTGGACCTATGGCTACACCTTC.

The table lists this clonotype with many counts. The CDR3 nucleotides are TGTGCCATCAGGAGAGCGGGGGGGAGCACAGATACGCAGTATTTT. Residues: CAIRRAGGSTDTQYF. The genes are TRBV10-3 and TRBJ2-3, with 10 bases lining up with TRBD2. The length of the CDR3 is 15 residues. Trimming cost V 6 bases and J 0 bases; bases outside gene matches: 3. Germline V gene data show CDR1 as ENHRY and CDR2 as SYGVKD.

In this sample, this clonotype turned up a few times. V usage is TRBV4-1 and J usage is TRBJ2-6; the D gene could be TRBD1 or TRBD2 (5 bases each). The CDR3 length is 18 residues. Germline V gene lookup returns CDR1 MGHRA and CDR2 YSYEKL. Trimming left V 2 bases short and J 2 bases short, with 16 bases between. CDR3 in amino acids: CASSQRGLDLAGANVLTF. The CDR3 region has the DNA TGCGCCAGCAGCCAACGGGGCCTCGATTTGGCTGGGGCCAACGTCCTGACTTTC.

The table lists this clonotype with a few counts. The chain uses TRBV7-9 and TRBJ1-1, with 7 bases fitting TRBD1. Germline trimming cut 5 bases from V and 3 bases from J; bases unmatched to any gene: 12. Germline CDR1 SEHNR, CDR2 FQNEAQ (reference sequence). The CDR3 covers 16 residues. CDR3 protein: CASSPGGQGDDTEAFF. The CDR3 DNA sequence: TGTGCCAGCAGCCCCGGGGGGCAGGGGGACGACACTGAAGCTTTCTTT.

Comment on this clonotype: The germline gene is not matched at one end of the junction; a read error may be the cause. This chain's CDR3 is CGAKDQSPYEQYF. The CDR3 bases are TGCGGTGCTAAGGACCAGAGCCCCTACGAGCAGTACTTC. V is TRBV20-1 and J is TRBJ2-5, with D unresolved. The DNA end is a closer match to TRBJ2-7, so the J assignment may be wrong. The CDR3 runs 13 residues. In germline, CDR1 is DFQATT, CDR2 SNEGSKA (reference sequence).

A few counts support this clonotype. This chain joins TRBV7-9 and TRBJ2-1; maybe TRBD1 (6 bases). This CDR3 is built from 16 residues. The germline CDR1 and CDR2 sequences are SEHNR and FQNEAQ (reference sequence). Trimming cost V 5 bases and J 5 bases, with 19 bases left between them. CDR3 region: CASSLTGTWPNNEQFF. The CDR3 DNA follows: TGTGCCAGCAGCCTAACCGGGACATGGCCTAACAATGAGCAGTTCTTC.

This clonotype occurred once. The rearrangement uses TRBV9 and TRBJ2-6; 8 bases agree with TRBD1. The V gene's germline CDR1 is SGDLS and CDR2 YYNGEE. This CDR3 region has 20 residues. J gave up 0 bases and V 0 bases, and 11 bases lay outside the gene matches. The CDR3 bases are TGTGCCAGCAGCGTAGCTTCGGACAGGGCGCGTACCTCTGGGGCCAACGTCCTGACTTTC. This encodes CASSVASDRARTSGANVLTF.

This sequence joins TRBV20-1 and TRBJ2-1; D perhaps matches TRBD1 (6 bases). Deletions cut 0 bases from V and 10 bases from J, with 16 bases between. Per germline, CDR1 DFQATT and CDR2 SNEGSKA (reference sequence). The CDR3 is 14 amino acids. CDR3 loop: CSARDLGTFYEQFF. The CDR3 nucleotides are TGCAGTGCTAGAGATTTGGGGACATTCTACGAGCAGTTCTTC.

The chain is built from TRBV29-1 and TRBJ1-1; 7 bases align to TRBD1. The CDR3 runs to 14 residues. The V gene end was trimmed by 7 bases and the J gene end by 4 bases; junction bases not matched to a gene: 12. Per the germline V gene, CDR1 is SQVTM and CDR2 is ANQGSEA. CDR3 protein: CSGQTGSGGTEAFF. The CDR3 region has the DNA TGCAGCGGGCAGACAGGGTCTGGGGGCACTGAAGCTTTCTTT.